This TCR beta chain originates from a study of T cell repertoires in cytomegalovirus infection. Study-wide points: What dominated the ex vivo response were HLA-C-restricted CMV-specific TCR beta clonotypes.

Concerning this clonotype itself: What it binds is unknown.

V lost 4 bases and J lost 2, with 12 bases in between. The length of the CDR3 is 15 residues. MiXCR, applied by TCRdb to the reads, yields one record per CDR3 protein. Of roughly 69,000 distinct CDR3 sequences detected, about 26% appear once; the ten largest clones hold 50% to 70%. The source material was CD8+ T cells from cultured PBMCs, sampled from culture after CMV antigen stimulation. The sequence came from a human donor in good health (CMV status not recorded). Some clones in this sample may be carry-over from other donors' samples. This chain links TRBV12-3 or TRBV12-4 with TRBJ2-1, with D perhaps TRBD2 (5 bases). CDR3 sequence: CASSWPGSTYNEQFF. The CDR3 region has the DNA TGTGCCAGCAGTTGGCCGGGATCCACCTACAATGAGCAGTTCTTC.